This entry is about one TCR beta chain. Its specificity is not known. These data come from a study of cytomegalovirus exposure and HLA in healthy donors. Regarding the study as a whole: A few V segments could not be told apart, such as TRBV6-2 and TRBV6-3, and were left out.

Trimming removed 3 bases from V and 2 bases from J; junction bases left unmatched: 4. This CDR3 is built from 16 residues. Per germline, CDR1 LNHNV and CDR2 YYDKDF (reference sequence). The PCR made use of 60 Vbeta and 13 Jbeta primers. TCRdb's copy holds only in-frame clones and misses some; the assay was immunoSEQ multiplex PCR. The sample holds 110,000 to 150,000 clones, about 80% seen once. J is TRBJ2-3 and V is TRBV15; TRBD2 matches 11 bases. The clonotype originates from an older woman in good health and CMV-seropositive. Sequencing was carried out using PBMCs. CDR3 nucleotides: TGTGCCACCAGCAGCGGACTAGCGGGCTTCACAGATACGCAGTATTTT. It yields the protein CATSSGLAGFTDTQYF. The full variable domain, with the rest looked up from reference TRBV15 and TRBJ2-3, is DAMVIQNPRYQVTQFGKPVTLSCSQTLNHNVMYWYQQKSSQAPKLLFHYYDKDFNNEADTPDNFQSRRPNTSFCFLDIRSPGLGDTAMYLCATSSGLAGFTDTQYFGPGTRLTVL.